This T cell receptor beta chain stems from a study of blood T cell repertoires in COVID-19. Looking at the study overall: Acute-phase and convalescent COVID-19 samples originated in the United States, Italy and Spain. Sample material is recorded as cDNA or gDNA derived from T cells, B-cell-depleted T cells, or PBMCs.

In the original workflow: Amplification from reference gene primers served as the basis for estimated nucleated cell counts. Method: immunoSEQ multiplex PCR; TCRdb's copy keeps in-frame clones and lacks some. That table gives V, J and clone size, and the DNA gave D and trimming. The table includes 70,000 to 85,000 clones, around four fifths detected once. The CDR3 contains 18 residues. V shed 0 bases and J shed 2 bases, with 19 bases lying between them. The V gene's germline CDR1 is SGHKS and CDR2 YYEKEE (reference sequence). What was sequenced was peripheral blood. The V gene is TRBV5-5, the J gene TRBJ2-3, with D possibly being TRBD1 (6 bases). This TCR was sampled from an elderly man with active or convalescent COVID-19. The CDR3 nucleotides read TGTGCCAGCAGCTTGGACCGTAATCTGGACAGAAACACAGATACGCAGTATTTT. It yields the protein CASSLDRNLDRNTDTQYF.